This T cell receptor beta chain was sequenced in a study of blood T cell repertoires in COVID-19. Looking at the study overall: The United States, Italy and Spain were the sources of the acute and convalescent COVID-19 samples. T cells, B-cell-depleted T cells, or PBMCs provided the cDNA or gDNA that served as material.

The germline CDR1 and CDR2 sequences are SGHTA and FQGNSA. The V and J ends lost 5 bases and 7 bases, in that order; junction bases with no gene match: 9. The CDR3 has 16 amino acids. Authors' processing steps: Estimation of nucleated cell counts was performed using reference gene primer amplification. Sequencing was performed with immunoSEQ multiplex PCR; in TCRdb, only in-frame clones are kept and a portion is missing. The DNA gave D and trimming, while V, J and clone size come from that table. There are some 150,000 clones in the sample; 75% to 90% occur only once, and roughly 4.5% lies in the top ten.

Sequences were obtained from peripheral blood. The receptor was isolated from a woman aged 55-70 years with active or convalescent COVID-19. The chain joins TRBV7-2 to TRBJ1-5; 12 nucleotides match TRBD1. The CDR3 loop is CASSPRDRGQEQPQHF. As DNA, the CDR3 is TGTGCCAGCAGCCCTCGGGACAGGGGGCAGGAGCAGCCCCAGCATTTT.